The 32 T cell receptor beta chains presented below share a single source sample, sequenced in a study of T cell responses to AZD1222 COVID-19 vaccine. Sequenced by immunoSEQ multiplex PCR; TCRdb stores in-frame clones only, minus some. The data show more than 100,000 clones, with 88% seen just once and roughly 5% held by the top ten. The specimen comprised peripheral blood, sampled on day 0 of AZD1222 vaccination. The receptors here all came from an adult in good health.

Comment on this clone: The junction does not match germline at one end; this may be a read error. J is TRBJ2-2 and V is TRBV6-1; 10 nucleotides align to TRBD1. From germline, CDR1 is MNHNS and CDR2 SASEGT. This CDR3 is 17 amino acids long. The CDR3 DNA is TGTGCCAGCAGAGAAGACAGGGGGCCTTCGAACACCGGGGAGCTGTTTTTT. It yields the protein CASREDRGPSNTGELFF.

V usage is TRBV19 and J usage is TRBJ1-1; D remains unclear. The V end lost 4 bases, the J end lost 2 bases, and 8 bases lay between the germline ends. The CDR3 has 13 residues. Germline values: CDR1 LNHDA, CDR2 SQIVND (reference sequence). CDR3 sequence (DNA): TGTGCCAGTAGTACAGTTGGAAACACTGAAGCTTTCTTT. Translation gives CASSTVGNTEAFF. The full variable domain, its missing parts supplied by reference TRBV19 and TRBJ1-1, is DGGITQSPKYLFRKEGQNVTLSCEQNLNHDAMYWYRQDPGQGLRLIYYSQIVNDFQKGDIAEGYSVSREKKESFPLTVTSAQKNPTAFYLCASSTVGNTEAFFGQGTRLTVV.

J is TRBJ1-6 and V is TRBV5-1, with TRBD1 matching 7 bases. CDR1 and CDR2 from the germline V gene are SGHRS and YFSETQ. After removal of 7 bases from V and 9 bases from J, the junction contained 7 bases not matched to a gene. This CDR3 comprises 13 residues. The CDR3 DNA is TGCGCCAGCTCAGGGGACAGACCTTCACCCCTCCACTTT. Protein sequence: CASSGDRPSPLHF.

The CDR3 sequence is CASSLSSGDYGYTF. The CDR3 DNA follows: TGTGCCAGCAGTTTATCGTCCGGGGACTATGGCTACACCTTC. V is TRBV27 and J is TRBJ1-2; unclear D gene. Trimming left V 0 bases short and J 3 bases short, with 8 bases between. The CDR3 sequence is 14 residues long. Germline loops: CDR1 MNHEY, CDR2 SMNVEV (reference sequence).

The chain employs TRBV6-6 and TRBJ2-5; D uncertain. CDR1 and CDR2 from the germline V gene are MNHNY and SVGAGI (reference sequence). Trimming stripped 0 bases from V and 1 base from J, with 9 bases between. The CDR3 length is 15 residues. CDR3 DNA: TGTGCCAGCAGTTACTCTCAGACCTTCCAAGAGACCCAGTACTTC. It yields the protein CASSYSQTFQETQYF.

The chain links TRBV7-2 to TRBJ1-2; no clear D. Germline V gene data show CDR1 as SGHTA and CDR2 as FQGNSA. V gave up 5 bases and J gave up 8 bases, with 18 bases separating them. The CDR3 loop spans 14 amino acids. The CDR3 region is CASSVRETIGGYTF. For the CDR3, the DNA is TGTGCCAGCAGCGTCAGAGAAACTATAGGGGGCTACACCTTC.

The chain uses TRBV29-1 and TRBJ1-5; TRBD1 is a possible D gene (6 bases). From germline, CDR1 is SQVTM and CDR2 ANQGSEA. The germline V and J ends were trimmed by 4 bases and 2 bases, with 15 bases remaining between them. The CDR3 runs to 15 residues. CDR3 nucleotides: TGCAGCGTTGGGGGCCCGGCAGGGGGCAATCAGCCCCAGCATTTT. Its protein product is CSVGGPAGGNQPQHF.

V gene TRBV4-2 combines with J gene TRBJ1-4; no reliable D call. CDR1 and CDR2 from the germline V gene are LGHNA and YNFKEQ. This CDR3 is built from 13 residues. V dropped 0 bases and J dropped 13 bases, with 12 bases sitting between them. The DNA of the CDR3 is TGTGCCAGCAGCCAAGATGCCGGCCTTCGACTGTTTTTT. It is translated as CASSQDAGLRLFF.

The genes are TRBV10-3 and TRBJ2-7; D is uncertain. This CDR3 has 13 residues. The V end was cut by 8 bases, the J end by 2 bases, with 13 bases between. Germline CDR1 reads ENHRY; CDR2 reads SYGVKD. CDR3 amino acids: CAISATGPYEQYF. DNA of the CDR3: TGTGCCATCTCTGCGACGGGTCCCTACGAGCAGTACTTC.

The chain's CDR3 is CASSPGGANTEAFF. CDR3 bases: TGTGCCAGCAGCCCAGGGGGCGCGAACACTGAAGCTTTCTTT. The gene calls are TRBV5-4 and TRBJ1-1, with 8 bases aligning to TRBD1. V shed 4 bases, J shed 1 base, and the junction held 3 bases outside the gene matches. The germline CDR1 and CDR2 sequences are SGHNT and YYREEE (reference sequence). The CDR3 totals 14 residues. The full variable domain, its missing parts supplied by reference TRBV5-4 and TRBJ1-1, is ETGVTQSPTHLIKTRGQQVTLRCSSQSGHNTVSWYQQALGQGPQFIFQYYREEENGRGNFPPRFSGLQFPNYSSELNVNALELDDSALYLCASSPGGANTEAFFGQGTRLTVV.

The chain combines TRBV5-6 with TRBJ2-1; D call uncertain. The CDR3 extends over 16 amino acids. Trimming left V 0 bases short and J 0 bases short, with 10 bases between. In germline, CDR1 is SGHDT, CDR2 YYEEEE. CDR3: CASSLGTASSYNEQFF. CDR3 bases: TGTGCCAGCAGCTTGGGGACGGCGAGCTCCTACAATGAGCAGTTCTTC. Drawing the rest from reference TRBV5-6 and TRBJ2-1, the complete variable domain is DAGVTQSPTHLIKTRGQQVTLRCSPKSGHDTVSWYQQALGQGPQFIFQYYEEEERQRGNFPDRFSGHQFPNYSSELNVNALLLGDSALYLCASSLGTASSYNEQFFGPGTRLTVL.

The rearrangement uses TRBV3-1 (or the pseudogene TRBV3-2) and TRBJ1-1, with 10 bases fitting TRBD1. CDR3 size: 13 residues. V gave up 1 base and J gave up 11 bases; unmatched junction bases: 4. Germline V gives CDR1 LGHDT, CDR2 YNNKEL (reference sequence). The CDR3 region has the DNA TGTGCCAGCAGCCAAGGGCGGGACAGGGGTGCTTTCTTT. Translation gives CASSQGRDRGAFF.

The chain links TRBV3-1 (or the pseudogene TRBV3-2) to TRBJ1-1, with D maybe TRBD1 (6 bases). V was cut by 6 bases and J by 1 base, with 12 bases left in between. Germline assignment: CDR1 LGHDT and CDR2 YNNKEL (reference sequence). This CDR3 is built from 14 residues. The CDR3 loop is CASRPRQANTEAFF. The DNA for the CDR3 is TGTGCCAGCAGACCACGACAGGCGAACACTGAAGCTTTCTTT.

The gene calls are TRBV7-8 and TRBJ1-1, with D unclear. The CDR3 loop spans 12 amino acids. Germline values: CDR1 SGHVS, CDR2 FQNEAQ. V gave up 6 bases and J gave up 5 bases, with 10 bases separating them. The DNA of the CDR3 is TGTGCCAGCAGTCGAGGAGGGACTGAAGCTTTCTTT. Its protein product is CASSRGGTEAFF.

The chain recombines TRBV27 with TRBJ1-6, with 9 positions matching TRBD1. Unmatched junction bases numbered 3, after V lost 9 bases and J lost 9 bases. The V gene's germline CDR1 is MNHEY and CDR2 SMNVEV (reference sequence). The CDR3 has 12 amino acids. CDR3 residues: CARGTGISPLHF. The CDR3 DNA reads TGTGCCAGAGGGACAGGGATTTCACCCCTCCACTTT.

This chain joins TRBV7-9 and TRBJ2-1; D call uncertain. Trimming took off 1 base at V and 1 base at J, with 2 bases between the two ends. Germline V lookup: CDR1 SEHNR, CDR2 FQNEAQ (reference sequence). The CDR3 is made up of 13 amino acids. The CDR3 region is CASSLVSYNEQFF. The CDR3 DNA reads TGTGCCAGCAGCTTAGTTTCCTACAATGAGCAGTTCTTC.

This chain links TRBV28 with TRBJ2-5; 9 nucleotides line up with TRBD2. The CDR3 contains 13 residues. CDR1 is MDHEN and CDR2 is SYDVKM in the germline V gene. The junction had 8 bases not matched to a gene; V was cut back by 10 bases and J by 5 bases. The CDR3 DNA reads TGTGCCACCGGAGCGGGGGGCCGGGAGACCCAGTACTTC. Amino acid sequence: CATGAGGRETQYF.

The gene calls are TRBV6-4 and TRBJ2-2; D ambiguous. The CDR3 extends over 15 amino acids. Germline CDR1 reads MRHNA; CDR2 reads SNTAGT. V was clipped by 4 bases and J by 4 bases, with 13 bases between them. This CDR3 reads CASSATASTTGELFF. For the CDR3, the DNA is TGTGCCAGCAGTGCCACCGCTTCTACCACCGGGGAGCTGTTTTTT.

V gene TRBV7-2 combines with J gene TRBJ1-1; D ambiguous. V gave up 5 bases and J gave up 0 bases, with 16 bases separating them. Germline V gene sequence: CDR1 SGHTA, CDR2 FQGNSA. The CDR3 loop spans 16 amino acids. The CDR3 here is CASSQTPAGLNTEAFF. Written as DNA, the CDR3 is TGTGCCAGCAGCCAAACCCCGGCAGGCTTGAACACTGAAGCTTTCTTT. Combining the CDR3 with reference TRBV7-2 and TRBJ1-1 gives the whole variable domain GAGVSQSPSNKVTEKGKDVELRCDPISGHTALYWYRQSLGQGLEFLIYFQGNSAPDKSGLPSDRFSAERTGGSVSTLTIQRTQQEDSAVYLCASSQTPAGLNTEAFFGQGTRLTVV.

The J gene is TRBJ2-6, the V gene TRBV7-2, with D possibly matching TRBD1 (5 bases). Trimming pared 2 bases from V and 1 base from J, leaving 6 bases between. CDR1 and CDR2 from the germline V gene are SGHTA and FQGNSA. The CDR3 contains 15 residues. The CDR3 DNA reads TGTGCCAGCAGCTTATCAGGGTCTGGGGCCAACGTCCTGACTTTC. The encoded protein is CASSLSGSGANVLTF.

The DNA for the CDR3 is TGCGCCAGCAGCTTGGGACGGGAGGGCACTGAAGCTTTCTTT. Its translation: CASSLGREGTEAFF. This chain uses TRBV5-1 with TRBJ1-1; D not certain. Germline CDR1 and CDR2: SGHRS and YFSETQ. Between the trimmed V and J ends, which lost 0 bases and 4 bases, there was a span of 10 bases. CDR3 length: 14 amino acids.

The chain employs TRBV3-1 (or the pseudogene TRBV3-2) and TRBJ2-1; no reliable D call. The length of the CDR3 is 13 residues. V gave up 1 base and J gave up 10 bases, with 11 bases separating them. Germline CDR1 and CDR2: LGHDT and YNNKEL (reference sequence). The CDR3 protein is CASSQAGPLEQFF. The CDR3 nucleotides are TGTGCCAGCAGCCAAGCCGGTCCTTTAGAGCAGTTCTTC.

This rearrangement joins TRBV4-3 to TRBJ2-7; no firm D call. The V end was cut by 1 base, the J end by 2 bases, with 6 bases between. CDR1 and CDR2 (germline): LGHNA, YSLEER. The CDR3 length is 13 residues. This chain's CDR3 is CASSQAVAYEQYF. CDR3 bases: TGCGCCAGCAGCCAAGCGGTGGCCTACGAGCAGTACTTC.

The chain employs TRBV21-1 and TRBJ1-2; whether TRBD1, the table's D call, matches the DNA was not checked. TRBV21-1 is given as a pseudogene. The CDR3 spans 15 residues. The CDR3 DNA reads TGTGCCAGCAGCCCCGACCGGGACAATGGTTATGGCTACACCTTC. The encoded protein is CASSPDRDNGYGYTF.

The chain has TRBV5-6 and TRBJ1-6; no reliable D call. This CDR3 contains 13 residues. Germline assignment: CDR1 SGHDT and CDR2 YYEEEE. The V gene lost 4 bases and the J gene lost 9 bases, with 11 bases spanning the gap. The CDR3 protein is CASSPRRSSPLHF. Written as DNA, the CDR3 is TGTGCCAGCAGCCCCCGTCGGAGTTCACCCCTCCACTTT.

This clone was seen a handful of times. The V and J genes are TRBV4-1 and TRBJ1-6; a weak D match, TRBD1 (5 bases). The V and J ends lost 0 bases and 6 bases respectively, with 18 bases between them. Per the germline V gene, CDR1 is MGHRA and CDR2 is YSYEKL. This CDR3 contains 18 residues. The CDR3: CASSQDRITGASNSPLHF. The CDR3 DNA follows: TGCGCCAGCAGCCAAGATAGGATTACCGGGGCGAGTAATTCACCCCTCCACTTT.

The chain couples TRBV12-3 or TRBV12-4 to TRBJ2-7; no firm D call. This CDR3 region has 13 residues. V lost 3 bases to trimming and J lost 0 bases, with 6 bases between them. DNA for the CDR3: TGTGCCAGCAGTTTTAATCCCTCCTACGAGCAGTACTTC. Translation: CASSFNPSYEQYF.

The chain links TRBV28 to TRBJ1-3; a weak D match, TRBD1 (6 bases). Trimming stripped 4 bases from V and 0 bases from J, with 10 bases between. Germline CDR1 is MDHEN and CDR2 is SYDVKM. The CDR3 is 15 residues long. CDR3 protein: CASSSNRDSGNTIYF. The CDR3 coding sequence is TGTGCCAGCAGTTCAAACAGGGACTCTGGAAACACCATATATTTT.

The chain links TRBV12-3 or TRBV12-4 to TRBJ1-2, with TRBD1 as a possible D gene (6 bases). The CDR3 consists of 13 residues. Trimming shortened V by 6 bases and J by 8 bases, and 16 bases separated the two germline ends. The CDR3: CASSQNRVYGYTF. CDR3 DNA sequence: TGTGCCAGCAGCCAAAACAGGGTATACGGCTACACCTTC.

The V call is TRBV15, the J call TRBJ1-5; D remains unclear. Germline CDR1 is LNHNV and CDR2 is YYDKDF (reference sequence). This CDR3 spans 15 amino acids. Trimming removed 0 bases at V and 3 bases at J, with 9 bases between. The CDR3 DNA is TGTGCCACCAGCAGAGATCGAGGGAACAATCAGCCCCAGCATTTT. This gives the protein CATSRDRGNNQPQHF.

The gene calls are TRBV6-2 or TRBV6-3 and TRBJ1-1; perhaps TRBD1 as D (6 bases). The CDR3 sequence is 15 residues long. V gave up 0 bases and J gave up 4 bases, with 12 bases separating them. Germline CDR1 reads MNHEY; CDR2 reads SVGEGT. Written as DNA, the CDR3 is TGTGCCAGCAGTTACTCGGCCGGGGGCGGCACTGAAGCTTTCTTT. Its protein product is CASSYSAGGGTEAFF.

The chain employs TRBV9 and TRBJ1-1; D is perhaps TRBD1 (6 bases). Germline V gives CDR1 SGDLS, CDR2 YYNGEE. V was clipped by 0 bases and J by 1 base, with 10 bases between them. The CDR3 totals 15 residues. This CDR3 reads CASSVGSGENTEAFF. The CDR3 DNA reads TGTGCCAGCAGCGTAGGGTCAGGGGAGAACACTGAAGCTTTCTTT. Filled out from reference TRBV9 and TRBJ1-1, the complete variable domain reads DSGVTQTPKHLITATGQRVTLRCSPRSGDLSVYWYQQSLDQGLQFLIQYYNGEERAKGNILERFSAQQFPDLHSELNLSSLELGDSALYFCASSVGSGENTEAFFGQGTRLTVV.